The 29 T cell receptor beta chains given below trace back to one sample, sequenced in a study of T-cell memory formation after mild COVID-19. TCRdb analysed the 5' RACE reads with MiXCR anew, one entry per CDR3 protein. Of 450,000 to 650,000 distinct CDR3 sequences in the sample, roughly 22% are singletons; the top ten hold around an eighth. Sequencing used PBMCs or a T cell subset sorted from them (not recorded which). The origin of the receptors is an adult woman who had mild COVID-19 (a few samples of this study predate the infection). Cell type and time point are not known.

This clonotype was counted between two and nine times. The chain uses TRBV5-1 and TRBJ2-5, with D maybe TRBD2 (5 bases). This CDR3 has 14 residues. Germline CDR1 SGHRS, CDR2 YFSETQ. Trimming shortened V by 1 base and J by 2 bases, and 9 bases separated the two germline ends. This CDR3 is CASSLYTGQETQYF. In nucleotides, the CDR3 is TGCGCCAGCAGCTTGTATACGGGACAAGAGACCCAGTACTTC. Full variable domain (remainder filled in from reference TRBV5-1 and TRBJ2-5): KAGVTQTPRYLIKTRGQQVTLSCSPISGHRSVSWYQQTPGQGLQFLFEYFSETQRNKGNFPGRFSGRQFSNSRSEMNVSTLELGDSALYLCASSLYTGQETQYFGPGTRLLVL.

The rearrangement links TRBV29-1 to TRBJ1-1; 7 bases are shared with TRBD1. The V gene's germline CDR1 is SQVTM and CDR2 ANQGSEA. This CDR3 contains 12 residues. V gave up 7 bases and J gave up 1 base; unmatched junction bases: 3. CDR3 loop: CSAWTGNTEAFF. In DNA, the CDR3 is TGCAGCGCCTGGACAGGGAACACTGAAGCTTTCTTT.

The V call is TRBV4-2, the J call TRBJ2-7; TRBD1 aligns across 9 bases. V shed 2 bases and J 5 bases; nucleotides not matched to a gene: 4. This CDR3 is 14 amino acids long. In germline, CDR1 is LGHNA, CDR2 YNFKEQ. CDR3 DNA: TGTGCCAGCAGCCAACCGGGACAGGGCGACGAGCAGTACTTC. It translates to CASSQPGQGDEQYF.

Of note for this clonotype: One junction end does not reproduce the germline sequence, and a read error may be involved. This chain links TRBV6-2 or TRBV6-3 with TRBJ1-5; D not certain. The CDR3 is made up of 15 amino acids. The V gene's germline CDR1 is MNHEY and CDR2 SVGEGT. The CDR3 is CASSYVQESNQPQHF. Here the CDR3 DNA reads TGTGCCAGCAGTTACGTTCAGGAAAGCAACCAGCCCCAGCATTTT.

There are a few counts of this clonotype. The CDR3 DNA sequence: TGCAGCGTGAGGGGAACCGAGACAGGGCTCCCCTACGAGCAGTACTTC. Protein product: CSVRGTETGLPYEQYF. The genes are TRBV29-1 and TRBJ2-7, with 7 nucleotides matching TRBD1. The CDR3 is 16 residues long. J gave up 2 bases and V 6 bases, and 16 bases lay outside the gene matches. Germline V CDR1 and CDR2: SQVTM, ANQGSEA.

This clonotype showed up just a few times. The chain is built from TRBV7-9 and TRBJ2-5, with 7 bases matching TRBD2. V was pared by 5 bases and J by 0 bases, with 12 bases of the junction left unmatched. Germline values: CDR1 SEHNR, CDR2 FQNEAQ (reference sequence). The CDR3 runs 17 residues. This CDR3 is CASSPGRESGHQETQYF. The CDR3 DNA follows: TGTGCCAGCAGCCCAGGGCGGGAGTCGGGGCACCAAGAGACCCAGTACTTC.

This clonotype was seen more than once but under ten times. The rearrangement links TRBV30 to TRBJ1-1; 8 positions match TRBD1. The CDR3 is 15 residues long. Trimming at V came to 3 bases and at J to 4 bases, leaving 10 bases not matched to a gene. Per germline, CDR1 GTSNPN and CDR2 SVGIG (reference sequence). CDR3 sequence: CAWRPTGVKSTEAFF. The CDR3 nucleotides read TGTGCCTGGAGACCGACAGGGGTTAAGAGCACTGAAGCTTTCTTT. Full variable domain (outside the CDR3, taken from reference TRBV30 and TRBJ1-1): SQTIHQWPATLVQPVGSPLSLECTVEGTSNPNLYWYRQAAGRGLQLLFYSVGIGQISSEVPQNLSASRPQDRQFILSSKKLLLSDSGFYLCAWRPTGVKSTEAFFGQGTRLTVV.

V is TRBV2 and J is TRBJ2-5; D uncertain. V shed 7 bases and J shed 6 bases, with 15 bases lying between them. CDR3 length: 13 residues. CDR1 and CDR2 from the germline V gene are SNHLY and FYNNEI. As DNA, the CDR3 is TGTGCCAGCAATTTGCAGAGTAAAAAGACCCAGTACTTC. This translates into CASNLQSKKTQYF.

J is TRBJ1-4 and V is TRBV18; D perhaps matches TRBD1 (5 bases). The V gene's germline CDR1 is KGHSH and CDR2 LQKENI. The germline V and J ends were trimmed by 6 bases and 2 bases, with 10 bases remaining between them. The CDR3 is made up of 14 amino acids. CDR3 region: CASSAGRTNEKLFF. As DNA, the CDR3 is TGTGCCAGCTCCGCGGGACGGACTAATGAAAAACTGTTTTTT.

In this sample, this clonotype turned up a few times. This chain joins TRBV9 and TRBJ2-7; D gene unclear. CDR1 is SGDLS and CDR2 is YYNGEE in the germline V gene. CDR3 length equals 14 residues. The V end was cut by 0 bases, the J end by 2 bases, with 9 bases between. The CDR3 protein is CASSVAGLAYEQYF. DNA for the CDR3: TGTGCCAGCAGCGTAGCGGGCCTCGCCTACGAGCAGTACTTC.

The chain carries TRBV20-1 and TRBJ1-1; 9 bases match TRBD1. This CDR3 is 14 amino acids long. V lost 5 bases, J lost 3 bases, and 7 bases stayed unmatched. CDR1 DFQATT and CDR2 SNEGSKA come from the germline V gene (reference sequence). The CDR3: CSAPRGTGHTEAFF. DNA of the CDR3: TGCAGTGCTCCGAGAGGGACAGGGCACACTGAAGCTTTCTTT.

This clonotype was counted a few times. The chain is built from TRBV10-3 and TRBJ2-7; 7 nucleotides line up with TRBD2. The CDR3 is 15 amino acids. After removal of 0 bases from V and 0 bases from J, the junction contained 2 bases not matched to a gene. CDR1 is ENHRY and CDR2 is SYGVKD in the germline V gene. CDR3 amino acids: CAISESAGVSYEQYF. The CDR3 region has the DNA TGTGCCATCAGTGAGTCCGCGGGAGTCTCCTACGAGCAGTACTTC.

This clonotype was counted at least ten times. The chain links TRBV12-3 or TRBV12-4 to TRBJ2-2; perhaps TRBD1 as D (5 bases). V lost 6 bases and J lost 4, with 12 bases in between. This CDR3 comprises 14 residues. The CDR3 DNA is TGTGCCAGCAGCAAGACAGCCCTCACCGGGGAGCTGTTTTTT. It codes for CASSKTALTGELFF.

The table lists this clonotype with a few counts. V usage is TRBV6-2 or TRBV6-3 and J usage is TRBJ2-2, with TRBD2 matching over 7 bases. The J segment lost 5 bases and the V segment lost 4 bases, leaving 10 bases of the junction unmatched. CDR3 length: 16 amino acids. Germline CDR1 MNHEY, CDR2 SVGEGT. CDR3 in DNA: TGTGCCAGCAGTTCCAGTCGGACTAGGGGAACCGGGGAGCTGTTTTTT. Translation gives CASSSSRTRGTGELFF.

This chain links TRBV25-1 with TRBJ1-2; 8 bases fit TRBD1. The J segment lost 4 bases and the V segment lost 2 bases, leaving 12 bases of the junction unmatched. Germline V gene data show CDR1 as MGHDK and CDR2 as SYGVNS. The CDR3 length is 17 residues. CDR3 coding DNA: TGTGCCAGCAGTGAAGGAACCGGGACAGGAGAGTCCTATGGCTACACCTTC. The encoded protein is CASSEGTGTGESYGYTF.

This clonotype was seen repeatedly, ten times or more. The chain employs TRBV12-3 or TRBV12-4 and TRBJ2-2; TRBD2 matches at 8 bases. The CDR3 loop spans 15 amino acids. V lost 7 bases and J lost 4; bases outside the gene matches: 8. CDR3: CASTASGRGTGELFF. The CDR3 DNA follows: TGTGCCAGCACCGCTAGCGGGCGAGGCACCGGGGAGCTGTTTTTT.

The J gene is TRBJ2-1, the V gene TRBV5-1; tentatively, D is TRBD2 (5 bases). Trimming left V 3 bases short and J 5 bases short, with 18 bases between. This CDR3 contains 16 residues. Germline V gene lookup returns CDR1 SGHRS and CDR2 YFSETQ. Here the CDR3 reads CASSSGSATLHNEQFF. The CDR3 region has the DNA TGCGCCAGCAGCTCGGGATCGGCGACGCTACACAATGAGCAGTTCTTC.

This clonotype has just a few counts. The rearrangement uses TRBV6-5 and TRBJ2-3; TRBD2 is a possible D gene (6 bases). CDR1 and CDR2 (germline): MNHEY, SVGAGI. Trimming shortened V by 6 bases and J by 5 bases, and 24 bases separated the two germline ends. The CDR3 length is 17 residues. This CDR3 reads CASSEADAGPAGDTQYF. The CDR3, as DNA: TGTGCCAGCAGCGAAGCTGACGCGGGACCGGCGGGAGATACGCAGTATTTT.

The chain combines TRBV7-3 with TRBJ1-2; perhaps TRBD1 as D (5 bases). Trimming cost V 8 bases and J 7 bases, with 17 bases left between them. Germline V lookup: CDR1 SGHTA, CDR2 FQGTGA. This CDR3 region has 13 residues. The CDR3 sequence is CASAAGTGGGYTF. The CDR3 coding sequence is TGTGCCAGCGCTGCGGGGACGGGAGGTGGCTACACCTTC.

In this sample, this clonotype turned up a few times. The gene calls are TRBV5-5 and TRBJ2-7; 10 bases are a match to TRBD2. Germline assignment: CDR1 SGHKS and CDR2 YYEKEE (reference sequence). The CDR3 length is 15 residues. V lost 4 bases to trimming and J lost 3 bases; unmatched junction nucleotides: 7. In nucleotides, the CDR3 is TGTGCCAGCAGCGCCCGGACTAGCGGTCTCTACGAGCAGTACTTC. Its protein is CASSARTSGLYEQYF. The variable domain in full, with the rest retrieved from reference TRBV5-5 and TRBJ2-7, is DAGVTQSPTHLIKTRGQQVTLRCSPISGHKSVSWYQQVLGQGPQFIFQYYEKEERGRGNFPDRFSARQFPNYSSELNVNALLLGDSALYLCASSARTSGLYEQYFGPGTRLTVT.

This clonotype was seen a handful of times. The V call is TRBV7-2, the J call TRBJ2-7, with 10 positions matching TRBD1. The junction had 6 bases not matched to a gene; V was cut back by 2 bases and J by 2 bases. The CDR3 contains 16 residues. The germline V gene encodes CDR1 SGHTA and CDR2 FQGNSA. CDR3 sequence reads: CASSLHLGTGAYEQYF. The CDR3 DNA follows: TGTGCCAGCAGCTTACATTTGGGGACAGGGGCCTACGAGCAGTACTTC.

This clonotype was counted between two and nine times. The chain recombines TRBV2 with TRBJ2-3; D is perhaps TRBD2 (6 bases). The germline gives CDR1 SNHLY, CDR2 FYNNEI. The CDR3 contains 12 residues. The V end lost 8 bases, the J end lost 4 bases, and 10 bases lay between the germline ends. In DNA form, the CDR3 reads TGTGCCAGCGTCAGGGAGGCAGATACGCAGTATTTT. Translating gives CASVREADTQYF. The whole variable domain, filled in from reference TRBV2 and TRBJ2-3, reads EPEVTQTPSHQVTQMGQEVILRCVPISNHLYFYWYRQILGQKVEFLVSFYNNEISEKSEIFDDQFSVERPDGSNFTLKIRSTKLEDSAMYFCASVREADTQYFGPGTRLTVL.

Only a few counts were recorded for this clonotype. The chain uses TRBV18 and TRBJ2-7, with 8 bases fitting TRBD2. The J segment lost 2 bases and the V segment lost 1 base, leaving 4 bases of the junction unmatched. The CDR3 runs to 15 residues. Germline values: CDR1 KGHSH, CDR2 LQKENI. CDR3 residues: CASSPQRGSAYEQYF. The CDR3 DNA reads as TGTGCCAGCTCACCACAGCGGGGGTCCGCCTACGAGCAGTACTTC.

The CDR3 spells CASSIGQGSLNEQFF. Written as DNA, the CDR3 is TGTGCCAGTAGTATAGGGCAGGGATCGCTCAATGAGCAGTTCTTC. V usage is TRBV19 and J usage is TRBJ2-1, with D possibly matching TRBD1 (5 bases). The CDR3 contains 15 residues. Germline assignment: CDR1 LNHDA and CDR2 SQIVND (reference sequence). V was trimmed by 1 base and J by 6 bases, leaving 13 bases between them.

The sample holds many counts of this clonotype. This sequence joins TRBV12-3 or TRBV12-4 and TRBJ2-3, with 7 nucleotides matching TRBD1. The CDR3 runs 15 residues. Losses at the gene ends were 4 bases for V and 4 bases for J; bases not matched to a gene: 8. This chain's CDR3 is CASSWVGTAPDTQYF. The CDR3 coding sequence is TGTGCCAGCAGTTGGGTCGGGACAGCTCCAGATACGCAGTATTTT.

The rearrangement links TRBV5-5 to TRBJ2-7, with 7 bases fitting TRBD1. The CDR3 runs to 14 residues. V lost 3 bases, J lost 7 bases, and 10 bases stayed unmatched. Germline CDR1 is SGHKS and CDR2 is YYEKEE (reference sequence). CDR3 bases: TGTGCCAGCAGCTCGAAAGACAGGGTCCATGAGCAGTACTTC. It encodes CASSSKDRVHEQYF. Looking up the rest from reference TRBV5-5 and TRBJ2-7 gives the full variable domain: DAGVTQSPTHLIKTRGQQVTLRCSPISGHKSVSWYQQVLGQGPQFIFQYYEKEERGRGNFPDRFSARQFPNYSSELNVNALLLGDSALYLCASSSKDRVHEQYFGPGTRLTVT.

This clonotype was detected only once. The chain combines TRBV6-2 or TRBV6-3 with TRBJ2-1; D is ambiguous. Trimming shortened V by 5 bases and J by 0 bases, and 11 bases separated the two germline ends. This CDR3 spans 15 amino acids. Germline V CDR1 and CDR2: MNHEY, SVGEGT. The CDR3 bases are TGTGCCAGCAGTCTGAAGAGGACCTCCTACAATGAGCAGTTCTTC. Its protein product is CASSLKRTSYNEQFF.

This clonotype has more than one count but fewer than ten. The V gene is TRBV2, the J gene TRBJ2-7; D is unresolved. Germline loops: CDR1 SNHLY, CDR2 FYNNEI. The CDR3 is made up of 14 amino acids. V was cut by 8 bases and J by 2 bases, with 16 bases left in between. As DNA, the CDR3 is TGTGCCAGCGAGCCAAAGGACGTTGCCTACGAGCAGTACTTC. Translating gives CASEPKDVAYEQYF.

The sample holds a few counts of this clonotype. This chain joins TRBV6-4 and TRBJ1-2; a possible D gene is TRBD1 (6 bases). Trimming shortened V by 3 bases and J by 7 bases, and 12 bases separated the two germline ends. Germline values: CDR1 MRHNA, CDR2 SNTAGT. The CDR3 sequence is 13 residues long. The CDR3 loop is CASSEQGYAGYTF. CDR3 bases: TGTGCCAGCAGTGAACAGGGCTATGCTGGCTACACCTTC.